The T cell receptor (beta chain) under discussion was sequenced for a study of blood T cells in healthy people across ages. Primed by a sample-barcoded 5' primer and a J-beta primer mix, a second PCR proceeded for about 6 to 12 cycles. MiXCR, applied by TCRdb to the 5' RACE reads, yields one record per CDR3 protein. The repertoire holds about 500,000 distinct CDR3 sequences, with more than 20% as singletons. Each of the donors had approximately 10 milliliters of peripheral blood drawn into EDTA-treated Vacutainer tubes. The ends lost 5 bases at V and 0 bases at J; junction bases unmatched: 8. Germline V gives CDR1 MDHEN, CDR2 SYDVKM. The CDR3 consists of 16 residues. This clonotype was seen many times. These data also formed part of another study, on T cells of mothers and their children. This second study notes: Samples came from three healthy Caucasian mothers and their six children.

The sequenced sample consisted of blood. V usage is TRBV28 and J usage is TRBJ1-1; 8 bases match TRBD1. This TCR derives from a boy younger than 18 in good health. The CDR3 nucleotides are TGTGCCAGCAGTCCCGGACAGGGTTTCATGAACACTGAAGCTTTCTTT. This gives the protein CASSPGQGFMNTEAFF.